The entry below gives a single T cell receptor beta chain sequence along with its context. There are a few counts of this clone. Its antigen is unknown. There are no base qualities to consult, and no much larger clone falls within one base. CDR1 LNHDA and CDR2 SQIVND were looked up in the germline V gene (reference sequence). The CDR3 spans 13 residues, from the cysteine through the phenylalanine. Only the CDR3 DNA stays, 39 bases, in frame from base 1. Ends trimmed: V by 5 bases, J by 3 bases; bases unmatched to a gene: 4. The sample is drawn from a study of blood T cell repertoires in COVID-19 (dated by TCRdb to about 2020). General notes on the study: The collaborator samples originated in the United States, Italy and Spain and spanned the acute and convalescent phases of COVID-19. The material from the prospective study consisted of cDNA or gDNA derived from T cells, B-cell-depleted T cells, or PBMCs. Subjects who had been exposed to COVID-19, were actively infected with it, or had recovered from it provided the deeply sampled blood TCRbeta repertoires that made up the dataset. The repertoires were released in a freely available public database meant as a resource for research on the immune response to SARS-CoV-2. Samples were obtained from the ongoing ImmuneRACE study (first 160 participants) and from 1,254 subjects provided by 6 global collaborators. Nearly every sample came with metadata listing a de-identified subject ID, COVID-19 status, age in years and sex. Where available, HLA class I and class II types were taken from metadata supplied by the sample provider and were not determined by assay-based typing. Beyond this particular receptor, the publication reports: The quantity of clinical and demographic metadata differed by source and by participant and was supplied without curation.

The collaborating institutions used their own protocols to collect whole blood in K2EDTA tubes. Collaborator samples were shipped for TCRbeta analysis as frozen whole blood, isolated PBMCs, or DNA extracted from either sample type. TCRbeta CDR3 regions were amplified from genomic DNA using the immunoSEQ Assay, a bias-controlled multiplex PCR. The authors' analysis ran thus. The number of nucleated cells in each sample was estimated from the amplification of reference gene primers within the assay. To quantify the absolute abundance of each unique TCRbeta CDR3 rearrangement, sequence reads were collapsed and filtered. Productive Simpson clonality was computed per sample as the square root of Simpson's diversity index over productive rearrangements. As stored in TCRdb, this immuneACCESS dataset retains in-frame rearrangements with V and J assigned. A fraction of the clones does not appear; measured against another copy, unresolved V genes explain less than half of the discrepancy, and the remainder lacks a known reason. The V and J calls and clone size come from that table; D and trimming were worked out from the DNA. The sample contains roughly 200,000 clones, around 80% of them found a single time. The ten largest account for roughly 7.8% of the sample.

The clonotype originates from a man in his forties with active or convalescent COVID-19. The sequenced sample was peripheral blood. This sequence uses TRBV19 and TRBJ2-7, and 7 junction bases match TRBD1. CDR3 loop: CASSRPGGYEQYF. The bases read TGTGCCAGTAGTCGTCCAGGGGGCTACGAGCAGTACTTC.